These 19 T cell receptor beta chains came from one sample sequenced in a study of T cells in localized non-small cell lung cancer. TCRdb's table, derived via immunoSEQ multiplex PCR, lists solely in-frame clones and lacks some. The sample holds 1,300 or so clones; around a fifth are singletons and the top ten take 21%. The sequencing used normal lung tissue next to the tumor, collected before any cancer treatment. These receptors were taken from a woman aged 35-75 years with stage II lung adenocarcinoma.

This clone was observed a few times. V usage is TRBV6-8 and J usage is TRBJ2-1; D is perhaps TRBD1 (6 bases). V dropped 0 bases and J dropped 9 bases, with 9 bases sitting between them. From germline, CDR1 is MNHGY and CDR2 SAAAGT. CDR3 length: 13 amino acids. The CDR3 here is CASSYSTGSEQFF. The CDR3 DNA is TGTGCCAGCAGTTACTCGACAGGTAGTGAGCAGTTCTTC.

The CDR3 sequence: CASSLVSNQPQHF. The CDR3, as DNA: TGTGCCAGCAGTTTGGTATCCAATCAGCCCCAGCATTTT. V usage is TRBV28 and J usage is TRBJ1-5; unclear D gene. Trimming cost V 3 bases and J 3 bases, with 6 bases left between them. CDR1 and CDR2 from the germline V gene are MDHEN and SYDVKM. The CDR3 length is 13 residues.

The chain uses TRBV9 and TRBJ1-2, with D tentatively TRBD1 (6 bases). From germline, CDR1 is SGDLS and CDR2 YYNGEE. There are 16 residues in the CDR3. Trimming took off 3 bases at V and 2 bases at J, with 17 bases between the two ends. In DNA, the CDR3 is TGTGCCAGCAGCGCGGACAGTCCTCTGGGGAACTATGGCTACACCTTC. This codes for CASSADSPLGNYGYTF.

The chain links TRBV2 to TRBJ2-1, with D unclear. The CDR3 is 12 residues long. Trimming cost V 6 bases and J 7 bases, with 10 bases left between them. Germline CDR1 is SNHLY and CDR2 is FYNNEI. CDR3 DNA: TGTGCCAGCAGCTTCGAAGAGAATGAGCAGTTCTTC. Protein: CASSFEENEQFF. The complete variable domain, with remaining parts taken from reference TRBV2 and TRBJ2-1, reads EPEVTQTPSHQVTQMGQEVILRCVPISNHLYFYWYRQILGQKVEFLVSFYNNEISEKSEIFDDQFSVERPDGSNFTLKIRSTKLEDSAMYFCASSFEENEQFFGPGTRLTVL.

The chain recombines TRBV10-2 with TRBJ2-1, with D perhaps TRBD1 (7 bases). CDR1 is WSHSY, CDR2 SAAADI, per germline. Trimming took 6 bases from V and 0 from J, leaving 9 bases between them. The CDR3 contains 14 residues. The DNA of the CDR3 is TGCGCCAGCAGCAGGGGGGCCTCCTACAATGAGCAGTTCTTC. Protein: CASSRGASYNEQFF.

This clone has more than one count but fewer than ten. The chain uses TRBV11-3 and TRBJ1-1, with D uncertain. This CDR3 comprises 14 residues. Trimming left V 2 bases short and J 1 base short, with 8 bases between. Germline assignment: CDR1 SGHNT and CDR2 YENEEA. The CDR3 bases are TGTGCCAGCAGCTTATGGGCGGGGAACACTGAAGCTTTCTTT. This sequence encodes CASSLWAGNTEAFF.

The chain has TRBV7-4 and TRBJ1-1; 11 nucleotides align to TRBD1. After removal of 5 bases from V and 6 bases from J, the junction contained 2 bases not matched to a gene. The CDR3 has 13 amino acids. Germline loops: CDR1 SGHVT, CDR2 SQSDAQ. CDR3 DNA sequence: TGTGCCAGCAGCGGACAGGGGGCGGCTGAAGCTTTCTTT. It specifies CASSGQGAAEAFF.

This clone is judged large. The chain recombines TRBV6-8 with TRBJ2-7; tentatively, D is TRBD1 or TRBD2 (5 bases each). CDR3 length: 13 residues. V lost 5 bases, J lost 11 bases, and 19 bases lay in between. CDR1 and CDR2 (germline): MNHGY, SAAAGT. CDR3 protein: CASSKGFGGKEYF. In nucleotides, the CDR3 is TGTGCCAGCAGTAAAGGCTTTGGGGGTAAGGAGTACTTC.

V and J are TRBV6-8 and TRBJ2-5; 9 nucleotides align to TRBD2. This CDR3 contains 15 residues. Germline V CDR1 and CDR2: MNHGY, SAAAGT. The ends lost 4 bases at V and 4 bases at J; junction bases unmatched: 7. This chain's CDR3 is CASSSLAGEVETQYF. CDR3 nucleotides: TGTGCCAGCAGTTCCTTAGCGGGAGAGGTAGAGACCCAGTACTTC.

This clone was recorded a few times. The J gene is TRBJ2-3, the V gene TRBV29-1; D unclear. The CDR3 is 14 residues long. Between the trimmed V and J ends, which lost 1 base and 2 bases, there was a span of 10 bases. Germline CDR1 and CDR2: SQVTM and ANQGSEA. In DNA, the CDR3 is TGCAGCGTTGAAGTCGGCGATTTCACAGATACGCAGTATTTT. Its translation is CSVEVGDFTDTQYF.

The gene calls are TRBV19 and TRBJ1-1, with TRBD1 identical over 7 bases. V lost 7 bases to trimming and J lost 3 bases; unmatched junction nucleotides: 5. From germline, CDR1 is LNHDA and CDR2 SQIVND (reference sequence). This CDR3 is 13 amino acids long. The CDR3 region is CASKARGHTEAFF. The CDR3 region has the DNA TGTGCCAGTAAAGCGAGGGGGCACACTGAAGCTTTCTTT. Supplemented by reference TRBV19 and TRBJ1-1, the full variable domain reads DGGITQSPKYLFRKEGQNVTLSCEQNLNHDAMYWYRQDPGQGLRLIYYSQIVNDFQKGDIAEGYSVSREKKESFPLTVTSAQKNPTAFYLCASKARGHTEAFFGQGTRLTVV.

This clone is labeled large (0.1 to 1%). The CDR3 loop reads CASSLGTGGSGTEAFF. The CDR3 nucleotides read TGTGCCAGCTCACTAGGGACAGGGGGCTCGGGGACTGAAGCTTTCTTT. The chain has TRBV18 and TRBJ1-1, with TRBD1 matching over 12 bases. V lost 4 bases to trimming and J lost 5 bases; unmatched junction nucleotides: 8. This CDR3 spans 16 amino acids. Germline V gene lookup returns CDR1 KGHSH and CDR2 LQKENI.

V gene TRBV30 combines with J gene TRBJ1-5; D remains unclear. CDR3 length: 12 residues. Trimming left V 5 bases short and J 2 bases short, with 7 bases between. In germline, CDR1 is GTSNPN, CDR2 SVGIG (reference sequence). The CDR3 is CAWSLGNQPQHF. Written as DNA, the CDR3 is TGTGCCTGGTCCCTCGGCAATCAGCCCCAGCATTTT.

This clone has more than one count but fewer than ten. The V gene is TRBV11-3, the J gene TRBJ2-7; D possibly matches TRBD1 or TRBD2 (5 bases each). V was shortened by 2 bases and J by 8 bases, with 19 bases between the two germline ends. CDR3 length: 15 residues. The germline CDR1 and CDR2 sequences are SGHNT and YENEEA. CDR3 nucleotide sequence: TGTGCCAGCAGCTTATCCGGGGCAAGAGCGAGGAAGCAGTACTTC. This codes for CASSLSGARARKQYF.

In its sample, this clone was seen a few times. This chain connects TRBV4-1 to TRBJ2-7; tentatively, D is TRBD1 or TRBD2 (5 bases each). Trimming pared 4 bases from V and 6 bases from J, leaving 22 bases between. This CDR3 spans 16 amino acids. Per germline, CDR1 MGHRA and CDR2 YSYEKL. Here the CDR3 DNA reads TGCGCCAGCAGCCTGACGGCCCGGGACCCTCCAAGCGAGCAGTACTTC. Translation gives CASSLTARDPPSEQYF.

The chain links TRBV6-8 to TRBJ2-1, with 10 nucleotides matching TRBD2. V shed 7 bases and J 2 bases; nucleotides not matched to a gene: 2. Germline V lookup: CDR1 MNHGY, CDR2 SAAAGT. This CDR3 comprises 14 residues. The CDR3 bases are TGTGCCAGCACCCTAGCGGGGGCCTACAATGAGCAGTTCTTC. Translation: CASTLAGAYNEQFF.

Sample share makes this clone medium-sized. This chain links TRBV9 with TRBJ2-1; 7 bases are shared with TRBD2. CDR3 length: 13 residues. With 10 bases clipped from V and 0 bases from J, the junction kept 4 bases outside the gene matches. Looked up from germline, CDR1 is SGDLS and CDR2 is YYNGEE. CDR3 in DNA: TGTGCCTCGGGGGGACTCTCCTACAATGAGCAGTTCTTC. Its translation: CASGGLSYNEQFF.

Only a few counts were recorded for this clone. This chain uses TRBV1 with TRBJ2-1. TRBV1 is termed a pseudogene. CDR3 length equals 15 residues. The CDR3 region is CASSFRISGGNEQFF. CDR3 DNA: TGCGCCAGCAGCTTTCGAATAAGTGGGGGCAATGAGCAGTTCTTC.

The chain employs TRBV28 and TRBJ1-5, with TRBD1 identical over 7 bases. The V gene end was trimmed by 2 bases and the J gene end by 8 bases; junction bases not matched to a gene: 6. Per germline, CDR1 MDHEN and CDR2 SYDVKM. The CDR3 runs 14 residues. The CDR3 reads CASSLGTAGKPQHF. The CDR3 DNA follows: TGTGCCAGCAGTTTAGGGACAGCCGGGAAGCCCCAGCATTTT.